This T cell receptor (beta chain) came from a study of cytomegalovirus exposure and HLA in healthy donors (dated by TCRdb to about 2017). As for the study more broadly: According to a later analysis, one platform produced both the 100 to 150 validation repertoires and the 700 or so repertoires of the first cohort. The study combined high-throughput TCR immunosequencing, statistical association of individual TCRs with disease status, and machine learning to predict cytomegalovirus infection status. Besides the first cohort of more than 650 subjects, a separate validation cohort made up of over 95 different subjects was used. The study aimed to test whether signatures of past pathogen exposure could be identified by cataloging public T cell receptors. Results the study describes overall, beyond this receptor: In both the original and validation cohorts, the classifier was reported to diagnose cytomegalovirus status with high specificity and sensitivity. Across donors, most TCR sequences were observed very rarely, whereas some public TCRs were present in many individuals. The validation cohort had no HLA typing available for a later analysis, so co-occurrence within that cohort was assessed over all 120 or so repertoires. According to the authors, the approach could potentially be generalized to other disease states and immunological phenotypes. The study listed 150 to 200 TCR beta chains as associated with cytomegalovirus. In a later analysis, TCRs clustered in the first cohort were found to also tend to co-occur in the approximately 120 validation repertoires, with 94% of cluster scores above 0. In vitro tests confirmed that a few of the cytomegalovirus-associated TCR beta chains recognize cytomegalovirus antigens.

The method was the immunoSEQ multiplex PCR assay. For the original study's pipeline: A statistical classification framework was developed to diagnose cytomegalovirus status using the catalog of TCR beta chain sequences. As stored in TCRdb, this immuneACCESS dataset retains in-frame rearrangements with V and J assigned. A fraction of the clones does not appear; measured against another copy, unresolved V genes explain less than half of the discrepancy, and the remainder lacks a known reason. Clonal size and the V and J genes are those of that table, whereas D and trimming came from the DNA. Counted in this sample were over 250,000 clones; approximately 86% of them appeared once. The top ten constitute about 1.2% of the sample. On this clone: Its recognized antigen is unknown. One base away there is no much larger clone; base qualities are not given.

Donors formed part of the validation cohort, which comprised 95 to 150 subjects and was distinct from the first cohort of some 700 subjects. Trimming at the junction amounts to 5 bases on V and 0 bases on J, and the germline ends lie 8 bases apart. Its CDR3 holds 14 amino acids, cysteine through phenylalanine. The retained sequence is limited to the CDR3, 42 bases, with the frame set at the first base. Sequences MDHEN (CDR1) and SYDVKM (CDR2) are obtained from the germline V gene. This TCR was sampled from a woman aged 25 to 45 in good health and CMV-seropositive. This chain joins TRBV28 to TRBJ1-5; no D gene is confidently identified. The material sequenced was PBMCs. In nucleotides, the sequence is TGTGCCAGCAGTGGAGGGCTTAGCAATCAGCCCCAGCATTTT. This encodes CASSGGLSNQPQHF.